This T cell receptor beta chain emerged from a study of regulatory T cells in long-lasting Graves disease. The time point: newly diagnosed GD, antithyroid drugs for less than 3 months. There was RNA extracted from PBMCs, and the TCR library was made from it. American Thyroid Association guidelines were used to diagnose Graves' disease. Trimming cost V 3 bases and J 5 bases, with 8 bases left between them. This CDR3 contains 13 residues. Germline values: CDR1 KGHSH, CDR2 LQKENI. Libraries of TCR beta came from iRepertoire HTBI primers plus Arm-PCR of CDR3 regions. TCRdb processed the multiplex PCR reads anew with MiXCR; each CDR3 protein has one entry. Altogether about 460,000 distinct CDR3 sequences are present, approximately 14% being singletons, with the ten largest covering approximately 15%. These same data were also listed under a study on T cells in Graves' hyperthyroidism and ophthalmopathy. That source notes: The patients, who ranged from 18 to 65 in age, presented with newly diagnosed hyperthyroidism lasting under 2 months. Ophthalmopathy was separated from stable hyperthyroidism by a 13 V-J model.

The V and J genes are TRBV18 and TRBJ2-1; TRBD2 is a possible D gene (6 bases). Sequenced here: peripheral blood mononuclear cells (PBMCs), sampled at new diagnosis, from a patient treated with antithyroid drugs. This clonotype was sampled from a woman aged 45-60 years with Graves disease. The CDR3 protein is CASSPGLNNEQFF. CDR3 coding DNA: TGTGCCAGCTCACCGGGACTCAACAATGAGCAGTTCTTC.